One and the same sample provided the 27 T cell receptor beta chains below, sequenced in a study of radiotherapy plus CTLA-4 blockade in lung cancer. Assay: immunoSEQ multiplex PCR; the TCRdb copy retains only in-frame clones and omits some. In the table there are 65,000 to 95,000 clones, around nine tenths of which are singletons. The sequenced sample was peripheral blood, obtained from a patient treated with radiotherapy plus ipilimumab. The source of these receptors is a human donor with non-small cell lung cancer who had stable disease on radiotherapy plus ipilimumab.

The J gene is TRBJ2-7, the V gene TRBV7-9; 10 bases agree with TRBD2. The CDR3 runs to 15 residues. J lost 7 bases, V lost 5 bases, and 11 bases had no gene match. The germline V gene has CDR1 SEHNR and CDR2 FQNEAQ (reference sequence). Here the CDR3 DNA reads TGTGCCAGCAGCCCAGCTAGCGGGGGTAAAGTTGAGCAGTACTTC. Residues: CASSPASGGKVEQYF. The full variable domain, rest sourced from reference TRBV7-9 and TRBJ2-7, is DTGVSQNPRHKITKRGQNVTFRCDPISEHNRLYWYRQTLGQGPEFLTYFQNEAQLEKSRLLSDRFSAERPKGSFSTLEIQRTEQGDSAMYLCASSPASGGKVEQYFGPGTRLTVT.

This chain connects TRBV6-1 to TRBJ2-7; 7 bases line up with TRBD1. The V gene end was trimmed by 7 bases and the J gene end by 4 bases; junction bases not matched to a gene: 4. There are 12 residues in the CDR3. The germline CDR1 and CDR2 sequences are MNHNS and SASEGT. Here the CDR3 DNA reads TGTGCCAGCAATAACAGGGGATACGAGCAGTACTTC. Its protein product is CASNNRGYEQYF.

The chain couples TRBV5-6 to TRBJ2-7, with 10 bases that match TRBD2. Germline V gene sequence: CDR1 SGHDT, CDR2 YYEEEE. The CDR3 length is 17 residues. J was trimmed by 0 bases and V by 3 bases; bases with no gene match: 9. The chain's CDR3 is CASSWTLTSGASYEQYF. In nucleotides, the CDR3 is TGTGCCAGCAGCTGGACCCTTACTAGCGGGGCCTCCTACGAGCAGTACTTC.

CDR3 amino acids: CASSLFSNQPQHF. The CDR3 region has the DNA TGTGCCAGCAGTCTCTTCAGCAATCAGCCCCAGCATTTT. This chain connects TRBV27 to TRBJ1-5; no reliable D call. Germline V gives CDR1 MNHEY, CDR2 SMNVEV (reference sequence). V was cut by 5 bases and J by 1 base, with 6 bases left in between. This CDR3 contains 13 residues.

Turning to this clone: Other DNA sequences in the sample encode the same CDR3. V gene TRBV28 combines with J gene TRBJ2-7; the D is unclear. Trimming removed 2 bases from V and 4 bases from J, with 3 bases in between. In germline, CDR1 is MDHEN, CDR2 SYDVKM. There are 11 residues in the CDR3. DNA for the CDR3: TGTGCCAGCAGTTTAAATTACGAGCAGTACTTC. Protein: CASSLNYEQYF.

The J gene is TRBJ1-2, the V gene TRBV6-5, with D possibly matching TRBD1 (6 bases). Trimming left V 5 bases short and J 4 bases short, with 14 bases between. Germline loops: CDR1 MNHEY, CDR2 SVGAGI. CDR3 size: 14 residues. The CDR3 DNA sequence: TGTGCCAGCAGTGTGGGGGCATGGGTCTATGGCTACACCTTC. Translating it yields CASSVGAWVYGYTF.

This chain connects TRBV18 to TRBJ1-1; tentatively, D is TRBD1 (5 bases). V gave up 2 bases and J gave up 1 base, with 8 bases separating them. The CDR3 has 14 residues. Looked up from germline, CDR1 is KGHSH and CDR2 is LQKENI. The CDR3: CASSPTQGNTEAFF. The CDR3 DNA reads as TGTGCCAGCTCACCAACGCAGGGGAACACTGAAGCTTTCTTT.

The chain joins TRBV19 to TRBJ2-5; D assignment may be TRBD1 or TRBD2 (5 bases each). V lost 6 bases to trimming and J lost 3 bases, with 14 bases between them. Germline-derived CDR1 and CDR2 are LNHDA and SQIVND (reference sequence). The CDR3 contains 14 residues. CDR3 amino acids: CASSGTLWEETQYF. DNA of the CDR3: TGTGCCAGTAGCGGGACCCTTTGGGAAGAGACCCAGTACTTC. Variable domain in full (rest from reference TRBV19 and TRBJ2-5): DGGITQSPKYLFRKEGQNVTLSCEQNLNHDAMYWYRQDPGQGLRLIYYSQIVNDFQKGDIAEGYSVSREKKESFPLTVTSAQKNPTAFYLCASSGTLWEETQYFGPGTRLLVL.

This clone appeared a few times. The rearrangement uses TRBV6-5 and TRBJ1-2, with 11 bases that match TRBD1. The J segment lost 7 bases and the V segment lost 0 bases, leaving 4 bases of the junction unmatched. CDR1 MNHEY and CDR2 SVGAGI come from the germline V gene. This CDR3 spans 15 amino acids. The CDR3 sequence is CASSYSRGTGGGYTF. CDR3 nucleotides: TGTGCCAGCAGTTACTCCAGGGGGACAGGGGGTGGCTACACCTTC.

The V and J genes are TRBV5-1 and TRBJ2-3; 9 bases line up with TRBD2. The CDR3 consists of 16 residues. V lost 4 bases, J lost 6 bases, and 12 bases stayed unmatched. Per germline, CDR1 SGHRS and CDR2 YFSETQ. The CDR3 DNA reads as TGCGCCAGCAGCCGGACTCGCGGGGGGGCGGGGGATACGCAGTATTTT. It encodes CASSRTRGGAGDTQYF. Using reference TRBV5-1 and TRBJ2-3 for the parts outside the CDR3, the full variable domain is KAGVTQTPRYLIKTRGQQVTLSCSPISGHRSVSWYQQTPGQGLQFLFEYFSETQRNKGNFPGRFSGRQFSNSRSEMNVSTLELGDSALYLCASSRTRGGAGDTQYFGPGTRLTVL.

The chain carries TRBV19 and TRBJ2-7; 12 bases are shared with TRBD2. Germline trimming cut 6 bases from V and 2 bases from J; bases unmatched to any gene: 2. Per the germline V gene, CDR1 is LNHDA and CDR2 is SQIVND (reference sequence). The CDR3 loop spans 14 amino acids. CDR3 coding DNA: TGTGCCAGTAGGCGACTAGCGGGGGCCTACGAGCAGTACTTC. Translation: CASRRLAGAYEQYF.

The chain joins TRBV7-3 to TRBJ2-5, with TRBD2 matching 13 bases. V dropped 5 bases and J dropped 2; count of bases not matched to a gene: 11. The CDR3 is made up of 18 amino acids. The V gene's germline CDR1 is SGHTA and CDR2 FQGTGA. The CDR3 nucleotides are TGTGCCAGCAGCGCACGACTAGCGGGAGGCTCCGGGCAAGAGACCCAGTACTTC. Encoded protein: CASSARLAGGSGQETQYF.

The gene calls are TRBV7-3 and TRBJ2-1; D uncertain. V lost 0 bases, J lost 0 bases, and 6 bases lay in between. In germline, CDR1 is SGHTA, CDR2 FQGTGA. The CDR3 is 15 residues long. The CDR3 coding sequence is TGTGCCAGCAGCTTAACGGGAAGCTCCTACAATGAGCAGTTCTTC. Translating gives CASSLTGSSYNEQFF.

The chain links TRBV28 to TRBJ1-5, with D unclear. CDR1 MDHEN and CDR2 SYDVKM come from the germline V gene. Trimming pared 2 bases from V and 7 bases from J, leaving 12 bases between. The CDR3 extends over 14 amino acids. The chain's CDR3 is CASSLIGPGQPQHF. CDR3 coding DNA: TGTGCCAGCAGTTTAATAGGGCCTGGCCAGCCCCAGCATTTT.

The chain joins TRBV1 to TRBJ1-2. TRBV1 is a pseudogene segment. The CDR3 is made up of 17 amino acids. CDR3 residues: CTSSQLSGAKGWYGYTF. As DNA, the CDR3 is TGCACCAGCAGCCAACTCTCCGGTGCCAAGGGTTGGTATGGCTACACCTTC.

The gene calls are TRBV6-1 and TRBJ1-5; no clear D gene. Germline loops: CDR1 MNHNS, CDR2 SASEGT. The CDR3 totals 15 residues. V dropped 2 bases and J dropped 3 bases, with 11 bases sitting between them. This CDR3 reads CASSESWRVNQPQHF. The DNA of the CDR3 is TGTGCCAGCAGTGAAAGCTGGAGGGTCAATCAGCCCCAGCATTTT.

The chain couples TRBV6-5 to TRBJ1-4; D ambiguous. CDR3 length: 15 residues. CDR1 and CDR2 from the germline V gene are MNHEY and SVGAGI. V lost 2 bases to trimming and J lost 2 bases, with 9 bases between them. The CDR3 bases are TGTGCCAGCAGTTACAGCGGGGTTACTAATGAAAAACTGTTTTTT. The encoded protein is CASSYSGVTNEKLFF.

Remarks on this clone: At one of its ends the junction is not consistent with the germline gene, which may arise from a read error. Other DNA sequences in the sample encode the same CDR3. The chain employs TRBV5-5 and TRBJ2-7, with 9 bases that match TRBD2. The CDR3 totals 15 residues. The germline V gene encodes CDR1 SGHKS and CDR2 YYEKEE (reference sequence). Written as DNA, the CDR3 is TGTGCCAGCAGCCCCCGGTTAGCGGGAGAGGACGAGCAATACTTC. It encodes CASSPRLAGEDEQYF.

This clone has just a few counts. Other nucleotide sequences from this sample produce the same CDR3. The rearrangement links TRBV30 to TRBJ1-5; TRBD1 agrees at 7 bases. Germline trimming cut 5 bases from V and 3 bases from J; bases unmatched to any gene: 16. The CDR3 covers 17 residues. Germline CDR1 reads GTSNPN; CDR2 reads SVGIG (reference sequence). The CDR3 DNA sequence: TGTGCCTGGCGGGGGGCAGGGGGTGCAGGTTTCAATCAGCCCCAGCATTTT. Its protein is CAWRGAGGAGFNQPQHF.

The V gene is TRBV27, the J gene TRBJ1-5, with 9 positions matching TRBD1. In germline, CDR1 is MNHEY, CDR2 SMNVEV (reference sequence). The V gene end was trimmed by 5 bases and the J gene end by 7 bases; junction bases not matched to a gene: 12. CDR3 size: 16 residues. Written as DNA, the CDR3 is TGTGCCAGCAGTCCAAAACAGGGGGCCAGTAAGCAGCCCCAGCATTTT. As protein: CASSPKQGASKQPQHF.

The chain joins TRBV27 to TRBJ2-5; 10 nucleotides match TRBD2. This CDR3 spans 14 amino acids. Germline lookup yields CDR1 MNHEY and CDR2 SMNVEV (reference sequence). V was pared by 6 bases and J by 3 bases, with 4 bases of the junction left unmatched. The CDR3 loop reads CASRRSGGEETQYF. Here the CDR3 DNA reads TGTGCCAGCAGGAGGAGCGGGGGGGAAGAGACCCAGTACTTC.

The chain links TRBV9 to TRBJ2-3; unclear D gene. Trimming removed 3 bases at V and 4 bases at J, with 9 bases between. This CDR3 is built from 13 residues. From germline, CDR1 is SGDLS and CDR2 YYNGEE. The CDR3 sequence: CASSGGPADTQYF. Written as DNA, the CDR3 is TGTGCCAGCAGCGGTGGGCCGGCAGATACGCAGTATTTT.

The chain carries TRBV5-1 and TRBJ1-1; D perhaps matches TRBD1 (5 bases). V lost 4 bases, J lost 5 bases, and 18 bases lay in between. Germline CDR1 and CDR2: SGHRS and YFSETQ. The CDR3 contains 15 residues. The CDR3 here is CASSLWTGEVTEAFF. The CDR3 region has the DNA TGCGCCAGCAGCCTCTGGACGGGGGAGGTAACTGAAGCTTTCTTT.

This clone appeared a single time. The chain links TRBV6-5 to TRBJ2-2; perhaps TRBD2 as D (5 bases). V lost 0 bases, J lost 2 bases, and 10 bases lay in between. Germline V gene lookup returns CDR1 MNHEY and CDR2 SVGAGI. This CDR3 has 16 amino acids. CDR3 sequence reads: CASSYSGGRNTGELFF. The CDR3 DNA reads as TGTGCCAGCAGTTACTCTGGAGGCCGAAACACCGGGGAGCTGTTTTTT.

This chain links TRBV9 with TRBJ2-5; 8 bases agree with TRBD2. V gave up 1 base and J gave up 2 bases; unmatched junction bases: 10. Per germline, CDR1 SGDLS and CDR2 YYNGEE. The CDR3 totals 17 residues. The CDR3 region is CASSVSLKLAAQETQYF. The CDR3 nucleotides are TGTGCCAGCAGCGTATCATTAAAACTAGCGGCACAAGAGACCCAGTACTTC.

The gene calls are TRBV9 and TRBJ1-2; unclear D gene. V gave up 3 bases and J gave up 2 bases, with 20 bases separating them. The CDR3 length is 17 residues. CDR1 and CDR2 (germline): SGDLS, YYNGEE. The CDR3 DNA sequence: TGTGCCAGCAGCGGATTTCAGGAGCCAGCGACCAACTATGGCTACACCTTC. It specifies CASSGFQEPATNYGYTF.

The DNA of the CDR3 is TGTGCCAGTAGTTACAGCAGGGGGCCTGGAAACACCATATATTTT. Translated, it gives CASSYSRGPGNTIYF. The chain joins TRBV19 to TRBJ1-3; the match to TRBD1 covers 8 bases. Losses at the gene ends were 5 bases for V and 2 bases for J; bases not matched to a gene: 5. The CDR3 has 15 residues. Germline values: CDR1 LNHDA, CDR2 SQIVND (reference sequence).